Following are 5 T cell receptor beta chains from one sample sequenced in a study of OX40 agonist ivuxolimab in advanced cancers. Sequenced by immunoSEQ multiplex PCR; TCRdb stores in-frame clones only, minus some. The sample holds tens of thousands of clones, more than 75% seen once. The sample in question was CD4+ or CD8+ T cells sorted from blood, obtained in a trial of the OX40 agonist ivuxolimab. Every receptor here comes from an adult with an advanced solid tumor such as melanoma, head and neck, liver or kidney cancer.

This clone was counted between two and nine times. V is TRBV11-3 and J is TRBJ1-2; no reliable D call. V shed 2 bases and J shed 6 bases, with 10 bases lying between them. Germline V gene data show CDR1 as SGHNT and CDR2 as YENEEA. CDR3 size: 13 residues. CDR3 in amino acids: CASSLQRLDGYTF. DNA for the CDR3: TGTGCCAGCAGCTTACAAAGGTTGGATGGCTACACCTTC.

The J gene is TRBJ2-3, the V gene TRBV4-1; 9 nucleotides line up with TRBD2. CDR1 MGHRA and CDR2 YSYEKL come from the germline V gene. V was pared by 1 base and J by 0 bases, with 2 bases of the junction left unmatched. The length of the CDR3 is 16 residues. The CDR3 region has the DNA TGCGCCAGCAGCCAAGGACTAGCGGAGAGCACAGATACGCAGTATTTT. This gives the protein CASSQGLAESTDTQYF.

The rearrangement uses TRBV7-6 and TRBJ2-3; 9 nucleotides align to TRBD2. The germline V gene encodes CDR1 SGHVS and CDR2 FNYEAQ. The trim removed 5 bases at V and 14 bases at J, leaving 11 bases unmatched. The CDR3 length is 13 residues. As DNA, the CDR3 is TGTGCCAGCAGCCCCCGGCTAGCGGGGCCAACGTATTTT. This codes for CASSPRLAGPTYF.

CDR3 sequence reads: CASSPWGQPQHF. As DNA, the CDR3 is TGTGCCAGCAGTCCCTGGGGTCAGCCCCAGCATTTT. V usage is TRBV6-6 and J usage is TRBJ1-5; D remains ambiguous. The CDR3 has 12 residues. Germline assignment: CDR1 MNHNY and CDR2 SVGAGI (reference sequence). Trimming cost V 5 bases and J 6 bases, with 8 bases left between them.

The chain links TRBV6-1 to TRBJ2-7; D unresolved. Germline values: CDR1 MNHNS, CDR2 SASEGT. The ends were cut back, 8 bases at V and 4 bases at J, with 15 bases in the middle. The CDR3 covers 13 residues. The CDR3 nucleotides are TGTGCCAGCTCCTTGGACCAGTCTTACGAGCAGTACTTC. Residues: CASSLDQSYEQYF.